This T cell receptor (beta chain) was captured by sequencing in a study of T cells in Graves' hyperthyroidism and ophthalmopathy. As for the study in general: Peripheral blood was acquired at first diagnosis, ahead of any therapy whatsoever. Whole-study findings and limits: Peripheral blood also featured most of the thyroid clonotypes expanded above 0.001. Stable hyperthyroidism was separated from ophthalmopathy by a model based on 13 V-J features.

A remark on this clonotype: Its antigen is unidentified. A much more abundant neighbour one base away suggests this may be a read error.

Patients aged 18 to 65 had newly diagnosed hyperthyroidism lasting under 2 months. RNA transcripts gave rise to amplified TCR beta CDR3 regions. HTBI primers were the set used in a first-round RT-PCR of the TCR CDR3. TCRdb fed the multiplex PCR reads into MiXCR, producing one record per CDR3 protein. Of some 690,000 distinct CDR3 sequences listed, roughly 17% are singletons. This clonotype originated in a man aged 45 to 65 with Graves' hyperthyroidism. Source material: blood.

CDR3 residues: CTSMIWAGTNTGELFF. In DNA form, the CDR3 reads TGTACCAGCATGATCTGGGCGGGAACGAACACCGGGGAGCTGTTTTTT. The rearrangement joins TRBV6-2 or TRBV6-3 to TRBJ2-2; D might be TRBD2 (6 bases). CDR3 length: 16 residues. Germline-derived CDR1 and CDR2 are MNHEY and SVGEGT.